Listed below are T cell receptor beta chains from one sample, sequenced in a study of a mutant IDH1 vaccine in newly diagnosed glioma. No antigen has been assigned to these receptors. Generated by immunoSEQ multiplex PCR, the TCRdb table keeps only in-frame clones and is missing some. The sample contains over 45,000 clones, about 86% of which appear only once. Sequencing was performed on PBMCs, taken from a glioma patient whose treatment included an IDH1 peptide vaccine. The source of these receptors is a man in his thirties or forties with glioma. CDR3s include the opening cysteine and the closing phenylalanine or tryptophan. A D gene is named only where the DNA matches it firmly. The size of a clone is reported for some rows only, either as once, few or many, or as a class for expanded clones.

j_call d_call v_call clone_size cdr3_aa cdr3_nt
TRBJ1-5 TRBD1 TRBV18 NA CASSPKGQATSNQPQHF TGTGCCAGCTCACCCAAGGGACAGGCTACTTCGAATCAGCCCCAGCATTTT
TRBJ1-2 NA TRBV7-2 NA CASSPFTGYGYTF TGTGCCAGCAGCCCCTTTACAGGGTATGGCTACACCTTC
TRBJ2-3 TRBD2 TRBV27 NA CASNPLGLAGTSTDTQYF TGTGCCAGCAACCCTTTAGGACTAGCGGGGACTAGCACAGATACGCAGTATTTT
TRBJ2-1 NA TRBV7-9 NA CASSLVQSLGNEQFF TGTGCCAGCAGCTTAGTACAATCCCTAGGAAATGAGCAGTTCTTC
TRBJ1-5 NA TRBV5-1 NA CASSWGGAGRNQPQHF TGCGCCAGCAGCTGGGGGGGGGCAGGGAGGAATCAGCCCCAGCATTTT
TRBJ1-3 TRBD1 TRBV6-5 once CASRRRGQGGNTIYF TGTGCCAGCAGACGCCGAGGACAGGGTGGAAACACCATATATTTT
TRBJ1-5 NA TRBV6-5 few CASSWGRLQPQHF TGTGCCAGCAGTTGGGGAAGATTACAGCCCCAGCATTTT
TRBJ1-6 NA TRBV7-8 few CASSPGGTSGSPLHF TGTGCCAGCAGCCCGGGGGGGACTAGCGGTTCACCCCTCCACTTT
TRBJ1-1 NA TRBV9 NA CASSSDMRNTEAFF TGTGCCAGCAGCTCGGACATGAGGAACACTGAAGCTTTCTTT
TRBJ2-3 NA TRBV19 few CASSIAGPDTQYF TGTGCCAGTAGTATAGCGGGGCCAGATACGCAGTATTTT
TRBJ2-3 TRBD2 TRBV5-6 NA CASSSSGGGGDTQYF TGTGCCAGCAGCTCTAGCGGGGGAGGAGGAGATACGCAGTATTTT
TRBJ1-6 TRBD1 TRBV6-6 NA CASRGDRGNSPLHF TGTGCCAGCAGAGGGGACAGGGGAAATTCACCCCTCCACTTT
TRBJ2-1 NA TRBV9 NA CASSVGSWGAGGNEQFF TGTGCCAGCAGCGTAGGGTCCTGGGGGGCCGGAGGCAATGAGCAGTTCTTC
TRBJ2-3 NA TRBV2 NA CASKGRETDTQYF TGTGCCAGCAAGGGTAGGGAAACAGATACGCAGTATTTT
TRBJ2-7 NA TRBV5-4 NA CASSLGPFDYEQYF TGTGCCAGCAGCTTGGGGCCATTTGACTACGAGCAGTACTTC
TRBJ1-1 NA TRBV5-1 NA CASSPGGRDTEAFF TGCGCCAGCAGCCCGGGGGGAAGGGACACTGAAGCTTTCTTT
TRBJ2-6 NA TRBV28 NA CASSPPGAGANVLTF TGTGCCAGCAGCCCCCCGGGAGCTGGGGCCAACGTCCTGACTTTC
TRBJ2-5 NA TRBV10-1 NA CASSGSIIEEETQYF TGCGCCAGCAGTGGGTCGATAATAGAAGAAGAGACCCAGTACTTC
TRBJ1-1 NA TRBV13 NA CASSLGGGNTEAFF TGTGCCAGCAGCTTAGGGGGAGGGAACACTGAAGCTTTCTTT
TRBJ2-7 TRBD1 TRBV7-9 NA CASSTGTGTYEQYF TGTGCCAGCAGCACCGGGACAGGAACCTACGAGCAGTACTTC
TRBJ2-7 NA TRBV11-2 few CASSLEEPGHRTQYF TGTGCCAGCAGCTTAGAGGAACCGGGACACCGAACCCAGTACTTC
TRBJ2-7 NA TRBV9 NA CASSSDSSRDSYEQYF TGTGCCAGCAGCTCCGACAGTTCGCGGGACTCCTACGAGCAGTACTTC